The clone carrying this TCR beta chain was counted only a few times. The record originates from a study of CD8 T cells in ankylosing spondylitis. TCRdb fed the 5' RACE reads into MiXCR, producing one record per CDR3 protein. The table records about 280,000 distinct CDR3 sequences, around 19% of them present only once. The sequenced sample consisted of blood, either unsorted or a sorted T cell fraction (not recorded which). The sequence was obtained from a male donor with ankylosing spondylitis or in good health (not recorded which).

In DNA, the CDR3 is TGCGCCAGCAGCTTGTATACCTCGGGAGCAGATACGCAGTATTTT. Its protein is CASSLYTSGADTQYF. The gene calls are TRBV5-1 and TRBJ2-3; tentative D call: TRBD2 (6 bases). CDR1 is SGHRS, CDR2 YFSETQ, per germline. The CDR3 is 15 residues long. With 1 base removed from V and 4 bases from J, the gap between germline ends came to 13 bases.